This is a list of T cell receptor beta chains from one sample in a study of shared clonotypes between healthy human individuals. The protocol was immunoSEQ multiplex PCR, while the TCRdb copy is restricted to in-frame clones and leaves out a portion. The sample has hundreds of thousands of clones, around 72% seen once. The sequenced sample consisted of memory CD4+ T cells sorted from blood. The receptors derive from a woman aged 25 to 39 in good health. Each CDR3 is given with its conserved first and last residue. A D gene is named only where the DNA matches it firmly. Some rows mark clone size as missing; the rest say once, few, many or name a class of expanded clone.

D gene	J gene	V gene	clone size	CDR3 DNA	CDR3 protein
TRBD2	TRBJ2-7	TRBV7-2	few	TGTGCCAGCAGCCCCCGGCTAGCGGGATCCTACGAGCAGTACTTC	CASSPRLAGSYEQYF
-	TRBJ2-3	TRBV2	-	TGTGCCACCTCAGGGGAAAGCACAGATACGCAGTATTTT	CATSGESTDTQYF
-	TRBJ2-6	TRBV28	-	TGTGCCAGCAGTTATAGGGGGGCTGGGGCCAACGTCCTGACTTTC	CASSYRGAGANVLTF
TRBD1	TRBJ1-5	TRBV6-7	-	TGTGCCAGCAGTTACAGGGGGCGCGGACAGCCCCAGCATTTT	CASSYRGRGQPQHF
-	TRBJ1-1	TRBV5-1	-	TGCGCCAGCAGCTGGGGACACCCCGAGGCTGAAGCTTTCTTT	CASSWGHPEAEAFF
-	TRBJ2-1	TRBV2	-	TGTGCCAGCGGCCGGTTCCAGGGTAACGATGAGCAGTTCTTC	CASGRFQGNDEQFF
-	TRBJ1-2	TRBV28	-	TGTGCCAGCAGTTCTACACCGAACTATGGCTACACCTTC	CASSSTPNYGYTF
TRBD1	TRBJ1-4	TRBV6-1	few	TGTGCCAGCAGTGCCGCCGATACGGGACAGAGAAATGAAAAACTGTTTTTT	CASSAADTGQRNEKLFF
TRBD1	TRBJ2-5	TRBV27	-	TGTGCCAGCAGTTTTCAGGGGGAGGAGACCCAGTACTTC	CASSFQGEETQYF
-	TRBJ2-7	TRBV5-6	-	TGTGCCAGCAGCATACTTGACAGATCCTACGAGCAGTACTTC	CASSILDRSYEQYF
TRBD1	TRBJ2-7	TRBV7-9	few	TGTGCCAGCAGCAACAGGGGATCCTACGAGCAGTACTTC	CASSNRGSYEQYF
-	TRBJ2-1	TRBV27	few	TGTGCCAGCAGTCAACGAGCGGATACTTACAATGAGCAGTTCTTC	CASSQRADTYNEQFF
TRBD1	TRBJ2-7	TRBV5-1	few	TGCGCCAGCAAACAGGGGGAGCTCTCCTACGAGCAGTACTTC	CASKQGELSYEQYF
TRBD2	TRBJ2-7	TRBV15	few	TGTGCCACCAGCAGAATGCTCGGCGGGAGTGGCGACGAGCAGTACTTC	CATSRMLGGSGDEQYF
-	TRBJ2-1	TRBV5-1	-	TGCGCCAGCAGCTTAGGGCCCTCCTCCAATGAGCAGTTCTTC	CASSLGPSSNEQFF
-	TRBJ1-1	TRBV11-2	-	TGTGCCAGCAGCACCACACCCGGGGCTGAAGCTTTCTTT	CASSTTPGAEAFF
-	TRBJ2-7	TRBV27	-	TGTGCCAGCAGTCTTACAGGGAGTACCTACGAGCAGTACTTC	CASSLTGSTYEQYF
-	TRBJ1-1	TRBV7-9	-	TGTGCCAGCAGCTCCGGGGCGGCTAACACTGAAGCTTTCTTT	CASSSGAANTEAFF
TRBD2	TRBJ2-2	TRBV5-6	-	TGTGCCAGCAGCTTCTACGGACTAGCGATAATCGGGGAGCTGTTTTTT	CASSFYGLAIIGELFF
TRBD2	TRBJ2-5	TRBV5-4	-	TGTGCCAGCAGCCCCAGCGGGAGCTACCAAGAGACCCAGTACTTC	CASSPSGSYQETQYF
-	TRBJ2-6	TRBV27	-	TGTGCCAGCAGTGCCCGGGACTGGGGGTACTCTGGGGCCAACGTCCTGACTTTC	CASSARDWGYSGANVLTF
TRBD1	TRBJ1-5	TRBV2	once	TGTGCCAGCAGCCAAAGGGGGGGCAGGGGGATCGGACAGCCCCAGCATTTT	CASSQRGGRGIGQPQHF
-	TRBJ2-1	TRBV7-9	few	TGTGCCAGCATCCAGGACACTGCTTCCTACAATGAGCAGTTCTTC	CASIQDTASYNEQFF
TRBD1	TRBJ1-1	TRBV7-8	-	TGTGCCAGCAGCCCAGGGACAGGGGCTGAAGCTTTCTTT	CASSPGTGAEAFF
-	TRBJ2-7	TRBV25-1	-	TGTGCCAGCAGTTCCTACTACGAGCAGTACTTC	CASSSYYEQYF
-	TRBJ1-4	TRBV28	-	TGTGCCAGTAGACCAGGGGTAGAAGAAAAACTGTTTTTT	CASRPGVEEKLFF
TRBD2	TRBJ2-5	TRBV5-1	-	TGCGCCAGCAACCAACTAGCGGGGTACCAAGAGACCCAGTACTTC	CASNQLAGYQETQYF
-	TRBJ2-2	TRBV15	-	TGTGCCACCAGCAGAGATCTAGGGTTTGCCGGGGAGCTGTTTTTT	CATSRDLGFAGELFF
TRBD1	TRBJ1-2	TRBV30	-	TGTGCCTGGAGTGCCTTTCGTCGGACAGGGGGCCTGTATGGCTACACCTTC	CAWSAFRRTGGLYGYTF
-	TRBJ2-5	TRBV19	-	TGTGCCAGTAGTACACGACAGGAACAAGAGACCCAGTACTTC	CASSTRQEQETQYF
-	TRBJ1-5	TRBV11-2	-	TGTGCCAGCAGCGCAAACAGGGATCAGCCCCAGCATTTT	CASSANRDQPQHF
-	TRBJ2-4	TRBV18	-	TGTGCCAGCTCACCTCAGAATCTAGACATTCAGTACTTC	CASSPQNLDIQYF
TRBD2	TRBJ2-7	TRBV5-4	-	TGTGCCAGCAGCACAAGACTAGCGGGATCTGACGAGCAGTACTTC	CASSTRLAGSDEQYF
-	TRBJ2-3	TRBV2	-	TGTGCCAGCAGTGCTCAAGGAGTCGGGGTAGATACGCAGTATTTT	CASSAQGVGVDTQYF
-	TRBJ2-3	TRBV29-1	few	TGCAGCGTTGTAGAGGCTAGCACAGATACGCAGTATTTT	CSVVEASTDTQYF
TRBD1	TRBJ2-6	TRBV7-9	once	TGTGCCAGCAGCTCTAAGGGGACAGGGGGCTATGGGGCCAACGTCCTGACTTTC	CASSSKGTGGYGANVLTF
-	TRBJ2-5	TRBV1	few	TGCACCAGCAGCCATGGCTTAGCGGGATCAGAAGAGACCCAGTACTTC	CTSSHGLAGSEETQYF
TRBD1	TRBJ2-5	TRBV18	once	TGTGCCAGCTCACCACATAACCCGGGACAGGGGTTCCAAGAGACCCAGTACTTC	CASSPHNPGQGFQETQYF
-	TRBJ2-7	TRBV7-9	-	TGTGCCAGCAGCTTAAAAGAAGGAGGCTCCTACGAGCAGTACTTC	CASSLKEGGSYEQYF
-	TRBJ1-3	TRBV18	-	TGTGCCAGCTCCCCAAGAAGGGGTCCAGAGAGAGACACCATATATTTT	CASSPRRGPERDTIYF
-	TRBJ1-1	TRBV5-1	few	TGCGCCAGCAGGGGACATAACACTGAAGCTTTCTTT	CASRGHNTEAFF
-	TRBJ2-2	TRBV18	-	TGTGCCAGCCAGGAAATATCGGACACCGGGGAGCTGTTTTTT	CASQEISDTGELFF
TRBD1	TRBJ2-2	TRBV19	many	TGTGCCAGTACTGTAGGACAGGGACACACCGGGGAGCTGTTTTTT	CASTVGQGHTGELFF